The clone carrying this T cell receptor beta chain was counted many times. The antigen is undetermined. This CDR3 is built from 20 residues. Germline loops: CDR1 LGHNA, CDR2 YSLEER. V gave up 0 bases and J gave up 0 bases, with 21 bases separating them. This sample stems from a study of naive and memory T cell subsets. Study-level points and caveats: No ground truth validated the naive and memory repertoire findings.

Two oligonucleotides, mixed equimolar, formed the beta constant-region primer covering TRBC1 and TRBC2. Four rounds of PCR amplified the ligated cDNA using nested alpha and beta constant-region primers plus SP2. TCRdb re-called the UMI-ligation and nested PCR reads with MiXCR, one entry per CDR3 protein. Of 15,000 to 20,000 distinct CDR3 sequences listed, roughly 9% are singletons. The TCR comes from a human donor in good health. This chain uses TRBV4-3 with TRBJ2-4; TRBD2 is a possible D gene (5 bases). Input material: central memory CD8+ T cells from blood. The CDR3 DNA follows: TGCGCCAGCAGCCAAGACTACGGGGTAACATTACTAGTAGCCAAAAACATTCAGTACTTC. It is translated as CASSQDYGVTLLVAKNIQYF.